The next 11 T cell receptor beta chains were all read from a single sample in a study of early T cells in non-severe SARS-CoV-2 infection. MiXCR was run by TCRdb on the 5' RACE reads, yielding one entry per CDR3 protein. The sample shows more than 80,000 distinct CDR3 sequences, roughly 15% of them seen only once. Sequenced material: whole blood. These receptors all come from an adult who was a healthcare worker with PCR-confirmed SARS-CoV-2 infection or an uninfected control (not recorded which).

The V and J genes are TRBV28 and TRBJ1-2, with D tentatively TRBD1 (5 bases). The CDR3 is 16 residues long. Trimming took 6 bases from V and 4 from J, leaving 21 bases between them. Germline CDR1 MDHEN, CDR2 SYDVKM. CDR3: CASRWVQRGAGYGYTF. CDR3 DNA: TGTGCCAGCAGATGGGTACAGAGGGGCGCGGGCTATGGCTACACCTTC.

This clonotype was detected a few times. The rearrangement links TRBV24-1 to TRBJ2-1; weak D call: TRBD2 (6 bases). V lost 2 bases to trimming and J lost 6 bases, with 10 bases between them. The length of the CDR3 is 14 residues. Germline CDR1 and CDR2: KGHDR and SFDVKD. In DNA form, the CDR3 reads TGTGCCACCAGTGATTCCCTCGGGGGCAATGAGCAGTTCTTC. This translates into CATSDSLGGNEQFF.

The chain employs TRBV29-1 and TRBJ2-7, with TRBD1 matching 10 bases. The CDR3 spans 13 residues. Unmatched junction bases numbered 4, after V lost 5 bases and J lost 3 bases. Germline loops: CDR1 SQVTM, CDR2 ANQGSEA. CDR3 bases: TGCAGCGTTTGGGGACAGGGGAACTACGAGCAGTACTTC. Its protein product is CSVWGQGNYEQYF.

There are many counts of this clonotype. The chain is built from TRBV6-1 and TRBJ1-2, with D tentatively TRBD1 (5 bases). This CDR3 comprises 15 residues. V lost 3 bases, J lost 4 bases, and 15 bases lay in between. Germline CDR1 MNHNS, CDR2 SASEGT. In nucleotides, the CDR3 is TGTGCCAGCAGTGATAGCCCCGACGGGGCCTATGGCTACACCTTC. Translating gives CASSDSPDGAYGYTF.

In this sample, this clonotype turned up many times. The gene calls are TRBV20-1 and TRBJ2-1; 8 nucleotides align to TRBD1. Looked up from germline, CDR1 is DFQATT and CDR2 is SNEGSKA (reference sequence). This CDR3 is 13 amino acids long. With 1 base clipped from V and 9 bases from J, the junction kept 5 bases outside the gene matches. DNA of the CDR3: TGCAGTGCTAGAGGGGGACAGGCGACTGAGCAGTTCTTC. As protein: CSARGGQATEQFF.

This clonotype was picked up a small number of times. CDR3: CASSTDRWETQYF. For the CDR3, the DNA is TGTGCCAGCAGCACGGACAGGTGGGAGACCCAGTACTTC. This chain uses TRBV7-2 with TRBJ2-5, with TRBD1 identical over 7 bases. Trimming cost V 5 bases and J 5 bases; bases outside gene matches: 5. CDR1 and CDR2 (germline): SGHTA, FQGNSA. This CDR3 spans 13 amino acids.

This clonotype was seen only a few times. The J gene is TRBJ2-3, the V gene TRBV20-1; D unresolved. The CDR3 sequence is 13 residues long. Between the trimmed V and J ends, which lost 0 bases and 1 base, there was a span of 5 bases. CDR1 and CDR2 (germline): DFQATT, SNEGSKA (reference sequence). The CDR3 bases are TGCAGTGCTAGAGATCAGGGCACAGATACGCAGTATTTT. It translates to CSARDQGTDTQYF.

V usage is TRBV18 and J usage is TRBJ1-1, with D perhaps matching TRBD1 (5 bases). Trimming removed 1 base at V and 7 bases at J, with 10 bases between. The CDR3 has 13 amino acids. Germline lookup yields CDR1 KGHSH and CDR2 LQKENI. CDR3 in DNA: TGTGCCAGCTCACCACAGGGGACGGGTGAAGCTTTCTTT. Encoded protein: CASSPQGTGEAFF.

A single count supports this clonotype. The DNA is omitted, as the CDR3 cannot be located on it reliably, and the CDR3 follows TCRdb's listing. This rearrangement joins TRBV7-9 to TRBJ2-2; the table's TRBD1 call for D was not verified on the DNA. The length of the CDR3 is 17 amino acids, counting both ends. From germline, CDR1 is SEHNR and CDR2 FQNEAQ (reference sequence). The CDR3 reads CASRGSGTGATGELFFF.

A single count supports this clonotype. The genes are TRBV29-1 and TRBJ2-5; tentatively, D is TRBD2 (5 bases). Trimming shortened V by 6 bases and J by 4 bases, and 15 bases separated the two germline ends. This CDR3 is 13 amino acids long. Germline V gene data show CDR1 as SQVTM and CDR2 as ANQGSEA. CDR3 nucleotides: TGCAGCGTCCATCTGGACTGGGGAGAGACCCAGTACTTC. It yields the protein CSVHLDWGETQYF.

This clonotype occurred a few times. This rearrangement joins TRBV6-2 or TRBV6-3 to TRBJ2-3; D is uncertain. Germline lookup yields CDR1 MNHEY and CDR2 SVGEGT. The CDR3 covers 17 residues. V was clipped by 6 bases and J by 0 bases, with 19 bases between them. This chain's CDR3 is CASSHPRLSSSTDTQYF. DNA of the CDR3: TGTGCCAGCAGCCACCCTCGACTGTCATCTAGCACAGATACGCAGTATTTT.